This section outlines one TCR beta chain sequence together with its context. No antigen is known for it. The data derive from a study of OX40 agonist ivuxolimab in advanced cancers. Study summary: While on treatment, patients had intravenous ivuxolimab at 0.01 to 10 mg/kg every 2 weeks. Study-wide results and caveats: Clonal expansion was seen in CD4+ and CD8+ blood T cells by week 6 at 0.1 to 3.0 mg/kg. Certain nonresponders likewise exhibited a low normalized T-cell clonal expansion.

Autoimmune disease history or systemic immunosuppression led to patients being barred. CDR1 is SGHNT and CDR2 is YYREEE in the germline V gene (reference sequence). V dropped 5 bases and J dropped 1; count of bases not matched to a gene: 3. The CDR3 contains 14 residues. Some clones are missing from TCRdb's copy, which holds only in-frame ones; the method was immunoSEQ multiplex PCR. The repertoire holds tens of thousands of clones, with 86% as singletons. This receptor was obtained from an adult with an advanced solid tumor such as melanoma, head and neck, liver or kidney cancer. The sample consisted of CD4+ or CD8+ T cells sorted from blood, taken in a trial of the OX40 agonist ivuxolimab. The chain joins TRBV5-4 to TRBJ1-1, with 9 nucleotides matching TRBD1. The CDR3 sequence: CASRVGQGNTEAFF. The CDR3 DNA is TGTGCCAGCAGGGTGGGACAGGGGAACACTGAAGCTTTCTTT.